This TCR beta chain came from a study of early T cells in non-severe SARS-CoV-2 infection. Individual cDNA molecules received unique molecular identifiers. MiXCR, run by TCRdb on the 5' RACE reads, gives a single entry per CDR3 protein. The repertoire holds roughly 66,000 distinct CDR3 sequences, approximately 9.1% seen once, with 3.2% in the top ten. This clonotype was recorded many times. From germline, CDR1 is SGHRS and CDR2 YFSETQ. This CDR3 has 17 residues. The J segment lost 2 bases and the V segment lost 0 bases, leaving 6 bases of the junction unmatched. This clonotype was sampled from an adult who was a healthcare worker with PCR-confirmed SARS-CoV-2 infection or an uninfected control (not recorded which). J is TRBJ2-2 and V is TRBV5-1; 8 bases fit TRBD2. What was sequenced was whole blood. In DNA form, the CDR3 reads TGCGCCAGCAGCTTGGTCAAACGGGAGGGAAACACCGGGGAGCTGTTTTTT. Translating gives CASSLVKREGNTGELFF.